The clone carrying this TCR beta chain came up once. This CDR3 comprises 12 residues. The germline V gene has CDR1 SQVTM and CDR2 ANQGSEA. With V trimmed by 7 bases and J by 4 bases, 3 bases remained unmatched. Each CD8 memory set brought CD45RO+ cells together with CCR7-negative CD45RA+ TemRA cells. These data are taken from a study of shared clonotypes between healthy human individuals. About the study: The plates for each donor numbered three CD4 naive, three CD4 memory, two CD8 naive and one CD8 memory.

TCRdb's copy holds only in-frame clones and misses some; the assay was immunoSEQ multiplex PCR. This repertoire shows around 370,000 clones, approximately 97% found once; its top ten account for around 0.32%. The sequencing input was memory CD8+ T cells sorted from blood. Subset of the sample: CD45RO+ cells pooled with CCR7-negative TemRA cells. The rearrangement uses TRBV29-1 and TRBJ1-3, with 8 bases matching TRBD1. The source of this sequence is a man aged 25 to 40 in good health. CDR3 nucleotides: TGCAGCGATAGGGACAGGGGAAACACCATATATTTT. It encodes CSDRDRGNTIYF.